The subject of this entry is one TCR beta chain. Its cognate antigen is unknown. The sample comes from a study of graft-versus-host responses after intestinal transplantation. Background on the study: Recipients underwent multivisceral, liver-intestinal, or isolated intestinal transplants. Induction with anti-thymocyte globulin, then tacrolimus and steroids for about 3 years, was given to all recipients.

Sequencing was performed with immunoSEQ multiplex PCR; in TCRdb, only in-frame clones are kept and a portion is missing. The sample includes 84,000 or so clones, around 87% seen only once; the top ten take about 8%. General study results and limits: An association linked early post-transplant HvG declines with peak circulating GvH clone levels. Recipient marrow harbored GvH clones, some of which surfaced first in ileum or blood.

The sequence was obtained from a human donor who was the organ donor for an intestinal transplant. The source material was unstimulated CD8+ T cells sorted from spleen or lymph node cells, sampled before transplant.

The CDR3 here is CASSATGVNTEAFF. The CDR3, as DNA: TGTGCCAGCAGCGCGACAGGGGTAAACACTGAAGCTTTCTTT. This chain uses TRBV6-1 with TRBJ1-1, with 8 bases matching TRBD1. The germline CDR1 and CDR2 sequences are MNHNS and SASEGT. V shed 6 bases, J shed 2 bases, and the junction held 5 bases outside the gene matches. This CDR3 is built from 14 residues.